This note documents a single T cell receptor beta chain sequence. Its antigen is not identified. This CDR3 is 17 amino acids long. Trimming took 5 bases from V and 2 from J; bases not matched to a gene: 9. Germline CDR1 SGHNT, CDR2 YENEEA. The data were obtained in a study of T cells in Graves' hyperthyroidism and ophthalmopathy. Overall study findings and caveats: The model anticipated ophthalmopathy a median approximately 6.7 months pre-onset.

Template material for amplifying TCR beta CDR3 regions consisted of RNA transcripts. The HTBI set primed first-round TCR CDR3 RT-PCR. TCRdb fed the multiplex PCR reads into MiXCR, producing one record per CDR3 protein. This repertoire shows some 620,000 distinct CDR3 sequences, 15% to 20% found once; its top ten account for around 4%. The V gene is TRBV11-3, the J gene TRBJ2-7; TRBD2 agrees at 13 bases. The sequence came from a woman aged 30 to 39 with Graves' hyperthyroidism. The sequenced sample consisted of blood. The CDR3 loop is CASSPSRTSGSPYEQYF. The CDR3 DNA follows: TGTGCCAGCAGCCCCAGCCGGACTAGCGGGAGTCCCTACGAGCAGTACTTC.